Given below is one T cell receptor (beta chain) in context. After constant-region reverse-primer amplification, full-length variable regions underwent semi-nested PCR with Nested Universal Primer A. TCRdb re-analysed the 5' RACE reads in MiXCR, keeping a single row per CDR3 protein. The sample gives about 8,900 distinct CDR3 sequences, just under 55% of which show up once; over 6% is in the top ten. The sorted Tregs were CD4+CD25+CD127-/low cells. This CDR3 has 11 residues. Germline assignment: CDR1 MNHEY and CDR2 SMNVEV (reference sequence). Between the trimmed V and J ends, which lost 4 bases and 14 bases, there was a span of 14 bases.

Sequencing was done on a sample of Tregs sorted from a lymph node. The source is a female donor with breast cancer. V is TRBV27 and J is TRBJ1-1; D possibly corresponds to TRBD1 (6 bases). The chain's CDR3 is CASSYRGLAFF. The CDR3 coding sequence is TGTGCCAGCAGTTATAGGGGGTTAGCATTCTTT.